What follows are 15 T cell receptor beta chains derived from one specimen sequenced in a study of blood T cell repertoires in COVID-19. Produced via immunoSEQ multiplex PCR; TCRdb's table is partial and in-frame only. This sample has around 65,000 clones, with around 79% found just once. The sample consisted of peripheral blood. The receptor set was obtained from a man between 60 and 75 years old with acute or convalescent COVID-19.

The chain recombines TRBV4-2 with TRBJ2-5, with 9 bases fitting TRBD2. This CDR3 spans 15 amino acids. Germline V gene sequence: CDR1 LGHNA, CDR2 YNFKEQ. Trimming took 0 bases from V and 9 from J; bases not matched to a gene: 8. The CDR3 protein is CASSQEAGGPGAQYF. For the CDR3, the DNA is TGTGCCAGCAGCCAAGAAGCGGGGGGCCCGGGGGCCCAGTACTTC.

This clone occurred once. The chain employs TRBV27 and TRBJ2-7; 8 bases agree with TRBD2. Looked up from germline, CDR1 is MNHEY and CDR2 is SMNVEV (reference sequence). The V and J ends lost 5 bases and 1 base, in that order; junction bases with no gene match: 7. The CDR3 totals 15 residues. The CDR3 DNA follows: TGTGCCAGCAGTGACAGGACTAGCCCTTCCTACGAGCAGTACTTC. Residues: CASSDRTSPSYEQYF.

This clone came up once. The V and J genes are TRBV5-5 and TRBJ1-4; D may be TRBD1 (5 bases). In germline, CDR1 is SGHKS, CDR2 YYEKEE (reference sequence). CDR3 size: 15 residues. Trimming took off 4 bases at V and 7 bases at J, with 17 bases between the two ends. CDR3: CASSQTPRVGEKLFF. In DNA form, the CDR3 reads TGTGCCAGCAGCCAAACCCCCAGGGTCGGTGAAAAACTGTTTTTT.

The CDR3 DNA sequence: TGTGCCAGCAGCTCCAAGCGGGGAGCAAAAGAGACCCAGTACTTC. As protein: CASSSKRGAKETQYF. This rearrangement joins TRBV5-4 to TRBJ2-5, with 7 bases aligning to TRBD2. Per germline, CDR1 SGHNT and CDR2 YYREEE (reference sequence). V lost 3 bases and J lost 3; bases outside the gene matches: 8. CDR3 size: 15 residues. The full variable domain, in which reference TRBV5-4 and TRBJ2-5 provide the parts outside the CDR3, is ETGVTQSPTHLIKTRGQQVTLRCSSQSGHNTVSWYQQALGQGPQFIFQYYREEENGRGNFPPRFSGLQFPNYSSELNVNALELDDSALYLCASSSKRGAKETQYFGPGTRLLVL.

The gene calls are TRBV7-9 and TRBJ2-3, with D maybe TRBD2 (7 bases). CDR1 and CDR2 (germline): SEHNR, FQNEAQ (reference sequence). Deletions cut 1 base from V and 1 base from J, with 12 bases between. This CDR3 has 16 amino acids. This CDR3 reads CASSLGGGRGTDTQYF. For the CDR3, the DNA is TGTGCCAGCAGCTTAGGCGGGGGCCGGGGCACAGATACGCAGTATTTT. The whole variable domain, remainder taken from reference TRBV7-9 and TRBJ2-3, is DTGVSQNPRHKITKRGQNVTFRCDPISEHNRLYWYRQTLGQGPEFLTYFQNEAQLEKSRLLSDRFSAERPKGSFSTLEIQRTEQGDSAMYLCASSLGGGRGTDTQYFGPGTRLTVL.

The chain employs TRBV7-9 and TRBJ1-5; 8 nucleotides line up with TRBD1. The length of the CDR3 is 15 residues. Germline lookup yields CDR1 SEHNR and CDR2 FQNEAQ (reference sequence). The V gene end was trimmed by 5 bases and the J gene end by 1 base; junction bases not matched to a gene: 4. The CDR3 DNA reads TGTGCCAGCAGCCCGGGACAGGAAAGCAATCAGCCCCAGCATTTT. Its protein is CASSPGQESNQPQHF.

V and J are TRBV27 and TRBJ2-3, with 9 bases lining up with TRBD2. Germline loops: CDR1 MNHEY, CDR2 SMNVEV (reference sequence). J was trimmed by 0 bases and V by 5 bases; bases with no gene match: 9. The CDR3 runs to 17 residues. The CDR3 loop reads CASSLEGGRGSTDTQYF. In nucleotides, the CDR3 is TGTGCCAGCAGTCTGGAAGGCGGGAGGGGGAGCACAGATACGCAGTATTTT.

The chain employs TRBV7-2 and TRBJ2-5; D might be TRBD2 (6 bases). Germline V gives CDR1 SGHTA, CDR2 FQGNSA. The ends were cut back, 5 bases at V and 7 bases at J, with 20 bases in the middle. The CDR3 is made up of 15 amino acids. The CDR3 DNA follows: TGTGCCAGCAGCCCCCTGGGACTGTACCTGGGGACCCAGTACTTC. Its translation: CASSPLGLYLGTQYF.

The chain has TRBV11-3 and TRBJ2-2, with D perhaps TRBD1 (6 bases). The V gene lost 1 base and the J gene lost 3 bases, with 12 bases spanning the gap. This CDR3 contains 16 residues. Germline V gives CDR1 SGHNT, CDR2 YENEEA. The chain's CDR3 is CASSLGGRQDTGELFF. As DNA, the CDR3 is TGTGCCAGCAGCTTAGGGGGGCGCCAGGACACCGGGGAGCTGTTTTTT.

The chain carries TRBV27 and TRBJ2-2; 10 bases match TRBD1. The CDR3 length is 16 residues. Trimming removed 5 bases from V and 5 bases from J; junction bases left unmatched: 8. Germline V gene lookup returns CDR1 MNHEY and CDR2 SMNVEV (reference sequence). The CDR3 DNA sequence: TGTGCCAGCAGTGCGCAGGGGACAGGGGTGACCGGGGAGCTGTTTTTT. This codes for CASSAQGTGVTGELFF.

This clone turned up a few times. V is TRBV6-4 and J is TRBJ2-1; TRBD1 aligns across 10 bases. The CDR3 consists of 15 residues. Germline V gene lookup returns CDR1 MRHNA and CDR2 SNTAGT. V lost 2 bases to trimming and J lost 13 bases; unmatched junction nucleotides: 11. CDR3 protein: CASSDVVGTGAFQFF. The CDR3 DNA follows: TGTGCCAGCAGTGACGTAGTTGGGACAGGGGCCTTCCAGTTCTTC.

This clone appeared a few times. The CDR3 sequence: CASSRGQGDQPQHF. The CDR3 DNA reads TGTGCCAGCAGCCGGGGACAGGGGGATCAGCCCCAGCATTTT. V and J are TRBV3-1 (or the pseudogene TRBV3-2) and TRBJ1-5, with 11 positions matching TRBD1. This CDR3 contains 14 residues. Germline V gene sequence: CDR1 LGHDT, CDR2 YNNKEL (reference sequence). V lost 4 bases to trimming and J lost 5 bases; unmatched junction nucleotides: 1.

CDR3 in amino acids: CASMQKINSNQPQHF. CDR3 in DNA: TGTGCCAGTATGCAGAAAATCAATAGCAATCAGCCCCAGCATTTT. This chain links TRBV19 with TRBJ1-5, with D unclear. The CDR3 totals 15 residues. V lost 7 bases and J lost 0, with 13 bases in between. CDR1 and CDR2 from the germline V gene are LNHDA and SQIVND (reference sequence).

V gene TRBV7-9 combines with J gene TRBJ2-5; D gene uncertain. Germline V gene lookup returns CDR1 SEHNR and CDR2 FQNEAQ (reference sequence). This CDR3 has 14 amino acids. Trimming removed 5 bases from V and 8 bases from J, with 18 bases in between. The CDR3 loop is CASSPTTVSGTQYF. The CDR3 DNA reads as TGTGCCAGCAGCCCCACGACGGTGTCAGGAACCCAGTACTTC.

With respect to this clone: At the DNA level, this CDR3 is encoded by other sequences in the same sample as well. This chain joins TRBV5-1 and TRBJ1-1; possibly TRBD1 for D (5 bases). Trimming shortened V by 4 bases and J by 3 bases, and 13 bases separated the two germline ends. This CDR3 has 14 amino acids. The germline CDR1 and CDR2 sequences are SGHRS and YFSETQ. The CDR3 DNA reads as TGCGCCAGCAGCCTCGGCGGGGGGGACACTGAAGCTTTCTTT. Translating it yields CASSLGGGDTEAFF.